Shown below are 9 T cell receptor beta chains from a single sample sequenced in a study of cytomegalovirus exposure and HLA in healthy donors. Primers for the PCR totalled 60 Vbeta and 13 Jbeta. Data came from immunoSEQ multiplex PCR; TCRdb stores just in-frame clones and leaves some out. The sample includes roughly 120,000 clones, about 76% seen only once; the top ten take less than 2.5%. The sequenced material came from PBMCs. These receptors originate from a woman aged 40-49 years in good health and CMV-seronegative.

This clone was observed a few times. The V gene is TRBV27, the J gene TRBJ1-4; 7 bases fit TRBD1. V shed 6 bases and J 3 bases; nucleotides not matched to a gene: 19. The CDR3 has 19 amino acids. Germline V gives CDR1 MNHEY, CDR2 SMNVEV (reference sequence). The CDR3 DNA sequence: TGTGCCAGCAGCCGAAAAACGCCGCAGGGGGAGCGAGCTAATGAAAAACTGTTTTTT. The encoded protein is CASSRKTPQGERANEKLFF.

This sequence joins TRBV6-1 and TRBJ2-7; D is unresolved. The V end lost 0 bases, the J end lost 5 bases, and 11 bases lay between the germline ends. This CDR3 is built from 14 residues. Germline V gene data show CDR1 as MNHNS and CDR2 as SASEGT. The chain's CDR3 is CASSEAFRRDEQYF. Here the CDR3 DNA reads TGTGCCAGCAGTGAAGCGTTCAGGCGCGACGAGCAGTACTTC.

The rearrangement links TRBV27 to TRBJ2-1; 7 positions agree with TRBD2. J lost 4 bases, V lost 3 bases, and 6 bases had no gene match. CDR1 MNHEY and CDR2 SMNVEV come from the germline V gene (reference sequence). The CDR3 loop spans 15 amino acids. CDR3 residues: CASSLGLAAYNEQFF. For the CDR3, the DNA is TGTGCCAGCAGTTTGGGGCTAGCGGCGTACAATGAGCAGTTCTTC.

This chain's CDR3 is CASSRTGVNTGELFF. As DNA, the CDR3 is TGTGCCAGCTCCCGGACAGGGGTGAACACCGGGGAGCTGTTTTTT. The chain carries TRBV18 and TRBJ2-2; 9 nucleotides agree with TRBD1. V shed 6 bases, J shed 1 base, and the junction held 3 bases outside the gene matches. CDR3 length equals 15 residues. The V gene's germline CDR1 is KGHSH and CDR2 LQKENI.

The chain joins TRBV4-1 to TRBJ2-1, with a weak D call TRBD1 (6 bases). The CDR3 extends over 16 amino acids. Germline V gives CDR1 MGHRA, CDR2 YSYEKL. Trimming removed 8 bases at V and 2 bases at J, with 19 bases between. CDR3 nucleotide sequence: TGCGCCAGCGAGGGCAGGGGACCTCGAGCCTACAATGAGCAGTTCTTC. Translating gives CASEGRGPRAYNEQFF.

The chain combines TRBV11-2 with TRBJ1-1; D gene ambiguous. V was pared by 4 bases and J by 1 base, with 7 bases between. The CDR3 totals 13 residues. Germline V gene lookup returns CDR1 SGHAT and CDR2 FQNNGV. The CDR3 region has the DNA TGTGCCAGCAGCTCCTTCAGGAACACTGAAGCTTTCTTT. As protein: CASSSFRNTEAFF.

V is TRBV7-3 and J is TRBJ1-2; D remains ambiguous. This CDR3 contains 14 residues. Trimming took 0 bases from V and 8 from J, leaving 13 bases between them. Germline V CDR1 and CDR2: SGHTA, FQGTGA. The CDR3 here is CASSLTPEIWGYTF. CDR3 sequence (DNA): TGTGCCAGCAGCTTAACCCCGGAGATATGGGGCTACACCTTC.

Concerning this clone: One end of the junction does not line up with germline, which may come from a read error. The CDR3 DNA follows: TGCGCCAGCAGCCAAGATCTCGGGACAGAAGAGGACGCCTTC. Its translation: CASSQDLGTEEDAF. The chain has TRBV4-3 and TRBJ2-7, with 7 bases lining up with TRBD1. CDR1 LGHNA and CDR2 YSLEER come from the germline V gene. There are 14 residues in the CDR3.

This chain uses TRBV28 with TRBJ1-2, with a possible D match to TRBD1 (6 bases). Germline assignment: CDR1 MDHEN and CDR2 SYDVKM. CDR3 length: 17 amino acids. The V end lost 5 bases, the J end lost 2 bases, and 21 bases lay between the germline ends. The CDR3 region has the DNA TGTGCCAGCAGTACCTATCCCCCCTGGACAGCAAACTATGGCTACACCTTC. Translated: CASSTYPPWTANYGYTF.